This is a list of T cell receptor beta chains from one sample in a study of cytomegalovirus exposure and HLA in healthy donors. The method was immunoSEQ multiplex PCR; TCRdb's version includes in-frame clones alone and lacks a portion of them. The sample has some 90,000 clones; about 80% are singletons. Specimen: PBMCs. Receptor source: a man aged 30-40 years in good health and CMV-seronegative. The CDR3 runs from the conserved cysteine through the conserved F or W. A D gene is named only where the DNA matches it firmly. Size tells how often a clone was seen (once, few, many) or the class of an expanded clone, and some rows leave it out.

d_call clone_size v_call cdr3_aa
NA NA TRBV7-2 CASSFAGAMNTEAFF
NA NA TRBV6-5 CASRPTVSGPQHF
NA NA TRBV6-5 CASTAQGTFQETQYF
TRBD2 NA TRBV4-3 CASSQDTLAGGNYEQYF
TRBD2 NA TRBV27 CASSLAVRQTSGTVGELFF
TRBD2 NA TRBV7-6 CASSSTSGAYNEQFF
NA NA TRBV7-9 CASNAVPSTARYGYTF
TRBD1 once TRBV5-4 CASGTGAKPYEQYF
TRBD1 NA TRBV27 CASSLSRQGPNYGYTF
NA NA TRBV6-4 CASSDRGNYGYTF
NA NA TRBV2 CASMVRGLTKNIQYF
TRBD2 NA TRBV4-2 CASSQDPAGGYNEQFF
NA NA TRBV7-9 CASSQGQPVTEAFF
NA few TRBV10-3 CAIQDGRGKLFF
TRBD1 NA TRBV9 CASSVAKGAHGYTF
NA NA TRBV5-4 CASSFSLGSQETQYF